Listed below are T cell receptor beta chains from one sample, sequenced in a study of OX40 agonist ivuxolimab in advanced cancers. Libraries were prepared by immunoSEQ multiplex PCR; TCRdb keeps only in-frame clonotypes and omits some of them. Altogether approximately 47,000 clones are present, 85% to 95% being singletons, with the ten largest covering roughly 6.3%. The source was CD4+ or CD8+ T cells sorted from blood, collected in a trial of the OX40 agonist ivuxolimab. Receptors originate from an adult with an advanced solid tumor such as melanoma, head and neck, liver or kidney cancer. Both conserved end residues are part of each CDR3. Each record gives: D gene, clone size, J gene, CDR3 length, V gene, CDR3 DNA, CDR3 protein. D genes are given only for firm matches. Clone size is shown for a subset of rows, as once, few, many or a class of expanded clone.

.,.,TRBJ2-3,13,TRBV19,TGTGCCAGTAGTATGTTAAGCACAGATACGCAGTATTTT,CASSMLSTDTQYF
.,.,TRBJ2-7,14,TRBV19,TGTGCCAGTAGTCCCCTATCCTATTCCTACGAGCAGTACTTC,CASSPLSYSYEQYF
.,.,TRBJ2-7,16,TRBV21-1,TGTGCCAGCAGCCTCCGACAGGGGGCTAATCCCTACGAGCAGTACTTC,CASSLRQGANPYEQYF
TRBD1,.,TRBJ2-2,16,TRBV6-5,TGTGCCAGCAGTTACGAAGGGACAGGGACGGCCGGGGAGCTGTTTTTT,CASSYEGTGTAGELFF
.,.,TRBJ2-2,13,TRBV5-8,TGTGCCAGCAGCTTGGGGTCCGCCGGGGAGCTGTTTTTT,CASSLGSAGELFF
TRBD1,.,TRBJ2-5,19,TRBV23-1,TGCGCCAGCAGTCGGAACCGGGACAGGGGCCCAAGGTACCAAGAGACCCAGTACTTC,CASSRNRDRGPRYQETQYF
TRBD1,.,TRBJ1-1,15,TRBV6-6,TGTGCCAGCAGTTACTCCCAGGGGGCGAACACTGAAGCTTTCTTT,CASSYSQGANTEAFF
TRBD1,few,TRBJ1-2,13,TRBV25-1,TGTGCCAGCAGCAAGACAGGGGGACGCGGCTACACCTTC,CASSKTGGRGYTF
TRBD2,.,TRBJ2-1,17,TRBV4-1,TGCGCCAGCAGCGAACGTCTAGCGGGGGGTAGAAACAATGAGCAGTTCTTC,CASSERLAGGRNNEQFF
TRBD2,.,TRBJ2-1,17,TRBV25-1,TGTGCCAGCAGTGACATTGGGGCGGGGGGTTCCTACAATGAGCAGTTCTTC,CASSDIGAGGSYNEQFF
TRBD1,.,TRBJ1-1,13,TRBV28,TGTGCCAGCAGCATCGCAGGGGGGCTTGAGGCTTTCTTT,CASSIAGGLEAFF
.,.,TRBJ2-3,16,TRBV25-1,TGTGCCAGCAGTGAAGACGTGGGGGTTCGCACAGATACGCAGTATTTT,CASSEDVGVRTDTQYF
.,.,TRBJ1-2,14,TRBV6-1,TGTGCCAGCAGTGAAGGGCCGAATTCAGTCGGCTACACCTTC,CASSEGPNSVGYTF
.,.,TRBJ2-5,13,TRBV11-3,TGTGCCAGCAGGGGCGGCAGCCAAGAGACCCAGTACTTC,CASRGGSQETQYF
TRBD2,.,TRBJ2-3,17,TRBV11-2,TGTGCCAGCAGCTTAGCACTAGCGGGGGGAGGCACAGATACGCAGTATTTT,CASSLALAGGGTDTQYF
.,.,TRBJ2-3,14,TRBV28,TGTGCCAGCAGTCCCCGACAGCCCACAGATACGCAGTATTTT,CASSPRQPTDTQYF
.,.,TRBJ2-1,16,TRBV5-4,TGTGCCAGCAGCTTGTTTCGGACAGTCCCCTACAATGAGCAGTTCTTC,CASSLFRTVPYNEQFF
TRBD1,.,TRBJ2-5,13,TRBV7-2,TGTGCCACCGGGGACAGGGGACAAGAGACCCAGTACTTC,CATGDRGQETQYF
TRBD1,.,TRBJ1-5,15,TRBV27,TGTGCCAGCAGCTTCGGGACAGGGGGCGATCAGCCCCAGCATTTT,CASSFGTGGDQPQHF
TRBD1,.,TRBJ2-3,17,TRBV10-1,TGCGCCAGCAGTGAGGAGACCCAAGGAGACAGGGCGGATACGCAGTATTTT,CASSEETQGDRADTQYF
.,.,TRBJ1-1,13,TRBV27,TGTGCCAGCAGTTTCGACAGTGTCGCTGAAGCTTTCTTT,CASSFDSVAEAFF
.,.,TRBJ2-1,16,TRBV14,TGTGCCAGCAGCCAAGATGAAACAGACTCCTACAATGAGCAGTTCTTC,CASSQDETDSYNEQFF
.,.,TRBJ1-1,16,TRBV7-9,TGTGCCAGCAGCAGTCCTCAGGGGACGAGGAACACTGAAGCTTTCTTT,CASSSPQGTRNTEAFF
.,.,TRBJ2-1,13,TRBV9,TGTGCCAGCAGCGTAGGGGGGCACAATGAGCAGTTCTTC,CASSVGGHNEQFF
.,.,TRBJ1-1,15,TRBV19,TGTGCCAGTAGTATAGCTCCGACAGAGAACACTGAAGCTTTCTTT,CASSIAPTENTEAFF
TRBD1,.,TRBJ1-1,14,TRBV19,TGTGCCAGTAGCGACCGGACAGGGGGGAAAGAAGCTTTCTTT,CASSDRTGGKEAFF
TRBD2,.,TRBJ2-3,16,TRBV7-8,TGTGCCAGCAGCTTAGAGGCGGGAGGAAACACAGATACGCAGTATTTT,CASSLEAGGNTDTQYF
TRBD2,.,TRBJ2-1,16,TRBV5-5,TGTGCCAGCAGCATAGATCTAGCGGGGGGGCCGGGTGAGCAGTTCTTC,CASSIDLAGGPGEQFF